The sequence of this TCR beta chain was determined in a study of patients and donors after allogeneic stem cell transplantation. One entry per CDR3 protein results from TCRdb running MiXCR on the RT-PCR reads. The table shows over 130,000 distinct CDR3 sequences, with about a third occurring only once. CDR3 length equals 13 residues. Germline CDR1 and CDR2: MNHEY and SMNVEV (reference sequence). The germline V and J ends were trimmed by 5 bases and 7 bases, with 11 bases remaining between them. This TCR derives from a human donor who was either an allogeneic HSCT recipient or a stem cell or donor lymphocyte infusion donor (not recorded which). It is not recorded whose cells these are; they may come from a transplant donor. The sequenced material came from blood, either unsorted or a sorted T cell fraction (not recorded which). The chain joins TRBV27 to TRBJ2-2, with D hard to call. The CDR3 loop is CASSTHWNGELFF. DNA of the CDR3: TGTGCCAGCAGTACCCACTGGAACGGGGAGCTGTTTTTT.